The clone carrying this T cell receptor (beta chain) has only a few counts. Its matching antigen is unknown. This record belongs to a study of blood T cells in healthy people across ages. Study-wide findings and caveats: When set beside aged donors, long-lived donors presented more naive CD4+ cells and higher diversity. Reliance upon unsorted PBMCs precluded definitive naive versus antigen-experienced comparison. In older individuals, TCR beta diversity per million T cells was lower, falling roughly linearly with age.

For the second PCR, which ran for roughly 6 to 11 cycles, a sample-barcoded 5' primer and a J-beta primer mix were used. Every sample returned 3 million or more CDR3-containing paired-end reads. TCRdb reprocessed the 5' RACE reads via MiXCR and lists one record per CDR3 protein. The sample lists approximately 2,000,000 distinct CDR3 sequences, about two fifths seen once, with roughly 24% in the top ten. The source is a human donor in good health. Material: blood.

CDR3 DNA sequence: TGTGCCAGCAGTGATCAGGGGACAGGGGAATTTGGCTACACCTTC. Its translation: CASSDQGTGEFGYTF. The V and J genes are TRBV25-1 and TRBJ1-2, with TRBD1 matching over 10 bases. Germline trimming cut 3 bases from V and 7 bases from J; bases unmatched to any gene: 8. The germline V gene has CDR1 MGHDK and CDR2 SYGVNS. The CDR3 covers 15 residues.